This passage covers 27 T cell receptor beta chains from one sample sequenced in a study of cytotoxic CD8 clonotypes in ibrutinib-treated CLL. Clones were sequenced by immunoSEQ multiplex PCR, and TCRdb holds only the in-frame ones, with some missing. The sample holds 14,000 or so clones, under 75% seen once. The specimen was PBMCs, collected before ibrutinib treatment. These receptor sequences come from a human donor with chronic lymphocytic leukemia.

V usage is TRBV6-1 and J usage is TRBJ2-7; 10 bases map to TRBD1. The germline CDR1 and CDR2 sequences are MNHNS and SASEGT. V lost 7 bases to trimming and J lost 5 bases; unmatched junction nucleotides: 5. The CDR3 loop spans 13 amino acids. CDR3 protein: CASNDRGRDEQYF. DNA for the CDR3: TGTGCCAGCAACGACAGGGGGCGCGACGAGCAGTACTTC.

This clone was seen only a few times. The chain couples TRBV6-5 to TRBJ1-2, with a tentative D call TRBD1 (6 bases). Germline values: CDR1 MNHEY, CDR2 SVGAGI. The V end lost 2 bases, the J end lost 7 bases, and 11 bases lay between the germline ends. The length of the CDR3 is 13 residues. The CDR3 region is CASSYGGLRGYTF. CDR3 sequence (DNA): TGTGCCAGCAGTTACGGGGGCCTGCGTGGCTACACCTTC.

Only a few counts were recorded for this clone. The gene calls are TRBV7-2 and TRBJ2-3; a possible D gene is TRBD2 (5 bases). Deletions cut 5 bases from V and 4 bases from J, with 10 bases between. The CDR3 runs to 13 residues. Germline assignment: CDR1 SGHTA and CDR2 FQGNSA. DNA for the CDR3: TGTGCCAGCAGCCCCGCCGGGGCAGATACGCAGTATTTT. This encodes CASSPAGADTQYF.

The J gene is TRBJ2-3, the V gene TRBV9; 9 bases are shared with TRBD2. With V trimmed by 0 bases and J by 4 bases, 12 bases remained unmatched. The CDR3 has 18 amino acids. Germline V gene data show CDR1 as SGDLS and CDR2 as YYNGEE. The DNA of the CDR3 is TGTGCCAGCAGCGTAGCCGTCGGGGGGCTAGCGGGACCAGATACGCAGTATTTT. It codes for CASSVAVGGLAGPDTQYF.

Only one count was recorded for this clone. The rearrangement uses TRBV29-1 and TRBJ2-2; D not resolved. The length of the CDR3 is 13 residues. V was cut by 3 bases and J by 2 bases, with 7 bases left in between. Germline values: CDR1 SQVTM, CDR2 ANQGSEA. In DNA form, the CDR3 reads TGCAGCGTTGAGGTAGATAACACCGGGGAGCTGTTTTTT. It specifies CSVEVDNTGELFF.

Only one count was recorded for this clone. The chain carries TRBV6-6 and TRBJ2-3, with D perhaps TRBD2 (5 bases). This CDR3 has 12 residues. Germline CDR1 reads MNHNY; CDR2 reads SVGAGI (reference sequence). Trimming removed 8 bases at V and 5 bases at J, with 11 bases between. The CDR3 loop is CASGPREDTQYF. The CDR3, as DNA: TGTGCCAGCGGCCCCCGGGAAGATACGCAGTATTTT.

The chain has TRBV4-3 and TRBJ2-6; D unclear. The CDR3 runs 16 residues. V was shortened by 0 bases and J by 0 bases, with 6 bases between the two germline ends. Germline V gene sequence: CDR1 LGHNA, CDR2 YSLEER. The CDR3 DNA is TGCGCCAGCAGCCAAGACGGGCCCTCTGGGGCCAACGTCCTGACTTTC. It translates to CASSQDGPSGANVLTF.

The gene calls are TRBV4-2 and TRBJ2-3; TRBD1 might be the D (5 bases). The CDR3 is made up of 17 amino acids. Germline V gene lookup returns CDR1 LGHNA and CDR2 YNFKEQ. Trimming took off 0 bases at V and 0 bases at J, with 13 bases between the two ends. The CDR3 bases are TGTGCCAGCAGCCAAGAGGTGGGGCGATACAGCACAGATACGCAGTATTTT. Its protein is CASSQEVGRYSTDTQYF.

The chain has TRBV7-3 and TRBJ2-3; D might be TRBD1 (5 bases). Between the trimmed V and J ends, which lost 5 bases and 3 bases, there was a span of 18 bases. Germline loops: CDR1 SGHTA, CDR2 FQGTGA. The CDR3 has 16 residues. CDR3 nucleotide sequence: TGTGCCAGCAGCCCTGGGGCCTCCCCTAGGACAGATACGCAGTATTTT. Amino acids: CASSPGASPRTDTQYF.

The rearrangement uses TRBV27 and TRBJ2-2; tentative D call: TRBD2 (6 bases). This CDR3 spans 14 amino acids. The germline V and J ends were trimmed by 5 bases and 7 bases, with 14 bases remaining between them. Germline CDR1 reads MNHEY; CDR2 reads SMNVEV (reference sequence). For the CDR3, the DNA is TGTGCCAGCAGTAAACGGGGGTGGGGCGGGGAGCTGTTTTTT. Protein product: CASSKRGWGGELFF.

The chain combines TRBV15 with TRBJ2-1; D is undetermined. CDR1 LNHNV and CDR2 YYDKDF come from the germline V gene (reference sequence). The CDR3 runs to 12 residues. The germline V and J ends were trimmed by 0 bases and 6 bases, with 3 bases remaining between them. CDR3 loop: CATSRDFNEQFF. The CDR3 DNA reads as TGTGCCACCAGCAGAGATTTCAATGAGCAGTTCTTC.

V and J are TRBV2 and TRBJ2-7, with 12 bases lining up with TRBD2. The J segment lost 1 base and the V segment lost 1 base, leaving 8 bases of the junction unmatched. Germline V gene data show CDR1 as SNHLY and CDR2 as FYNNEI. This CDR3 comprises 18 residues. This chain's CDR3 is CASSEEVLAGGPSYEQYF. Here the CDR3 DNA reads TGTGCCAGCAGTGAAGAGGTCCTAGCGGGAGGGCCTTCCTACGAGCAGTACTTC.

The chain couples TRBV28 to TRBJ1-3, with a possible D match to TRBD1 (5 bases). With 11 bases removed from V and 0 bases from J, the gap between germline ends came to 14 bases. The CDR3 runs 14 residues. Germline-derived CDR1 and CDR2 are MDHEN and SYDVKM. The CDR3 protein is CAGGEALSGNTIYF. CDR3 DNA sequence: TGTGCCGGGGGGGAGGCCCTCTCTGGAAACACCATATATTTT.

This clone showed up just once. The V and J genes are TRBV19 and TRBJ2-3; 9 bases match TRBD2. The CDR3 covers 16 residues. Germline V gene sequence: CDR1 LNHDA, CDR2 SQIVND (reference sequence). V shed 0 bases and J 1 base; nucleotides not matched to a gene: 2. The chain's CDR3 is CASSIEERGGTDTQYF. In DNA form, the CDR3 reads TGTGCCAGTAGTATAGAGGAGCGGGGGGGCACAGATACGCAGTATTTT.

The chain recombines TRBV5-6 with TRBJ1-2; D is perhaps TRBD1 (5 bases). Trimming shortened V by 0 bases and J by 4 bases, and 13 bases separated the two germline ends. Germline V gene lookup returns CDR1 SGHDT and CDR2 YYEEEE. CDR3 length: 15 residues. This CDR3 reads CASSLGGASFYGYTF. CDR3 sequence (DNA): TGTGCCAGCAGCTTGGGGGGCGCGAGTTTCTATGGCTACACCTTC.

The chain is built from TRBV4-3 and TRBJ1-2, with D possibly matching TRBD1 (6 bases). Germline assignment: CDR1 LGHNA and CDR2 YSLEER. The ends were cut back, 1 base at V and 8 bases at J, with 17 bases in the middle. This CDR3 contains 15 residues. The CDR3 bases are TGCGCCAGCAGCCAAGCTGGCAGGGGCCTAGAGGGCTACACCTTC. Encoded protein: CASSQAGRGLEGYTF.

CDR3 loop: CATNPTGPGNTIYF. DNA of the CDR3: TGTGCCACCAACCCGACAGGGCCTGGAAACACCATATATTTT. V and J are TRBV7-9 and TRBJ1-3; 7 nucleotides match TRBD1. The germline V gene encodes CDR1 SEHNR and CDR2 FQNEAQ (reference sequence). The CDR3 runs 14 residues. J was trimmed by 2 bases and V by 10 bases; bases with no gene match: 8.

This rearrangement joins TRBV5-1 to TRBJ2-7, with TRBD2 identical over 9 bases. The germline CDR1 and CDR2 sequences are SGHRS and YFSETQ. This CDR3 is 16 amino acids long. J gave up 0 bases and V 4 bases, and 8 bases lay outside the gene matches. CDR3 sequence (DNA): TGCGCCAGCAGCCCCTTAGCGGGAGCCGGCTCCTACGAGCAGTACTTC. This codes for CASSPLAGAGSYEQYF. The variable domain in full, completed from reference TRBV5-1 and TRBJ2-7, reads KAGVTQTPRYLIKTRGQQVTLSCSPISGHRSVSWYQQTPGQGLQFLFEYFSETQRNKGNFPGRFSGRQFSNSRSEMNVSTLELGDSALYLCASSPLAGAGSYEQYFGPGTRLTVT.

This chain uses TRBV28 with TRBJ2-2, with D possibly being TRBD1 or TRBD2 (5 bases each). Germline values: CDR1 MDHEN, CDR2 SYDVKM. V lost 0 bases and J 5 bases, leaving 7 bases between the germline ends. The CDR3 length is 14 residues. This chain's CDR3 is CASSLWGVTGELFF. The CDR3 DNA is TGTGCCAGCAGTTTATGGGGGGTAACCGGGGAGCTGTTTTTT.

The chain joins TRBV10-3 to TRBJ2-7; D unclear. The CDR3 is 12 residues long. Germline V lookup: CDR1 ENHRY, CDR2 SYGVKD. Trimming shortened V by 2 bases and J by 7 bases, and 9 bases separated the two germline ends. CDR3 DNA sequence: TGTGCCATCAGTGAGCCCCCTCGGGAGCAGTACTTC. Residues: CAISEPPREQYF.

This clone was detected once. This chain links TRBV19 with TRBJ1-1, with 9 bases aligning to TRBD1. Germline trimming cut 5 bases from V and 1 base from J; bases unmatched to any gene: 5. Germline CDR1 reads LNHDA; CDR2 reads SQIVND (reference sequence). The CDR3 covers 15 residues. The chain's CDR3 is CASSQGTGWNTEAFF. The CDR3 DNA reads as TGTGCCAGTAGTCAAGGGACAGGGTGGAACACTGAAGCTTTCTTT.

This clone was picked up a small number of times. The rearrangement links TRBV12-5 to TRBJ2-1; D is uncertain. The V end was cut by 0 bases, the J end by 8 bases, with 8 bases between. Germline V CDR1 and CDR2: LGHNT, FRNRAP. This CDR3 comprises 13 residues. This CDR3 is CASGLVPQDEQFF. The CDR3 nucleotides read TGTGCTAGTGGTTTGGTACCCCAGGATGAGCAGTTCTTC. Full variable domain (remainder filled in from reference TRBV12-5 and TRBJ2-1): DARVTQTPRHKVTEMGQEVTMRCQPILGHNTVFWYRQTMMQGLELLAYFRNRAPLDDSGMPKDRFSAEMPDATLATLKIQPSEPRDSAVYFCASGLVPQDEQFFGPGTRLTVL.

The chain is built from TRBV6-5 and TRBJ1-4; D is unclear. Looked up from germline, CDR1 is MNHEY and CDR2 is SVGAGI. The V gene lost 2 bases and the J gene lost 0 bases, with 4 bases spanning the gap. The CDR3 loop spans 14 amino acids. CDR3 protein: CASSYSSTNEKLFF. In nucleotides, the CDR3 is TGTGCCAGCAGTTACAGTTCAACTAATGAAAAACTGTTTTTT.

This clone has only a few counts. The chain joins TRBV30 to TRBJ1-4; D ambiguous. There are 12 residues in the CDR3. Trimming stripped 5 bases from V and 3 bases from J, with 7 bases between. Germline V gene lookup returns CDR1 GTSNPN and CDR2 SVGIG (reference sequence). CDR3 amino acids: CAWGRANEKLFF. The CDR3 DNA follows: TGTGCCTGGGGAAGGGCTAATGAAAAACTGTTTTTT.

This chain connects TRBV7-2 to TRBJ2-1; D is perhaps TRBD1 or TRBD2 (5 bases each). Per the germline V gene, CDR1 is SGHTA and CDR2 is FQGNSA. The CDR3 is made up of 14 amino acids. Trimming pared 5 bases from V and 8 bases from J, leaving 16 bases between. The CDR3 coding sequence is TGTGCCAGCAGCACCCGGGACCCCAGGGATGAGCAGTTCTTC. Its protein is CASSTRDPRDEQFF.

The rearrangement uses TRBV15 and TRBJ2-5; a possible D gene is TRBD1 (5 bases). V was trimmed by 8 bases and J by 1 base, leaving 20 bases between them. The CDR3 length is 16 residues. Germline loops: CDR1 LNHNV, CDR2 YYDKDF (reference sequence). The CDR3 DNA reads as TGTGCCACCGAGTCGCCCGACAGTAGGGGCCAAGAGACCCAGTACTTC. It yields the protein CATESPDSRGQETQYF.

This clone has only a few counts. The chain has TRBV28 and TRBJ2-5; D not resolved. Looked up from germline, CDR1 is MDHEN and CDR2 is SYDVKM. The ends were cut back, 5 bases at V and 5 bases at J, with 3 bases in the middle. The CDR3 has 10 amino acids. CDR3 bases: TGTGCCAGCAGTGGGGAGACCCAGTACTTC. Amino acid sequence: CASSGETQYF.